This T cell receptor (beta chain) is from a study of T cell responses to AZD1222 COVID-19 vaccine (dated by TCRdb to about 2021). With regard to the full study: Because spike-specific TCR depth and breadth did not differ between the two schedules, AZD1222 recipients who got a second dose at roughly 4 weeks were pooled with those who got a second dose at roughly 12 weeks. A total of approximately 250 trial participants underwent TCR sequencing, of whom some 200 had received two doses of AZD1222 and 26 had received two doses of the MenACWY control vaccine. Enrollment into the trials was organized by age into subgroups of 18-55, 56-69 and 70-plus years, and those subgroups contained about 160, 30 and 59 TCR-sequenced participants, respectively. Overall results and qualifications from the work: The 56-69-year group was small, and its depth increase did not reach significance, likely because of low power. Nearly half of unique spike-specific TCRs reportedly recognized epitopes outside regions mutated in the B.1.351 and B.1.1.7 variants. Only a handful of AZD1222 recipients were SARS-CoV-2 seropositive at baseline, limiting conclusions about previously exposed vaccinees. Participants were mostly white British, with more females than males. The authors suggested clonal diversity may have been underestimated. Spike-specific TCR breadth and depth rose significantly after two AZD1222 doses compared with day 0 and with MenACWY recipients. The vaccine-associated CD4 TCRs covered the entire spike protein, and the dominant responses fell in regions 160-218 and 743-854. Because no samples from the day 14 peak response were available, repertoires could be characterized only after the peak T cell response.

The CDR3 regions of human TCRbeta chains were analyzed by immunosequencing. The authors processed their data as follows. Repertoire TCRs were matched against a reference library of SARS-CoV-2-specific TCRs generated with the MIRA antigen-specificity platform. Breadth meant the fraction of unique TCRs that were SARS-CoV-2-associated, whereas depth meant the fraction of total T cells that were SARS-CoV-2-associated. Using the MIRA data, each spike-specific TCR was assigned both to the spike region to which the TCR was reactive and to a CD4 or CD8 class. Log10-transformed breadth and depth values were compared by one-way ANOVA with Sidak's multiple comparisons tests. TCRdb took this table from immuneACCESS and kept in-frame rearrangements with V and J called. Such tables lack part of the clones; where checked against another copy, unresolved V genes explain under half of the gap, and the rest is unexplained. The V and J calls and the clone size are those of that table, but D and trimming were determined from the DNA. The sample data list about 110,000 clones, and under 90% of these were observed just once. The top ten clonotypes cover approximately 4.7% of the sample.

The time point label for this specimen denotes: baseline before first vaccination. Vaccinee samples were obtained from the UK trials COV001 and COV002, which included a single-blind randomized controlled phase 2/3 trial of AZD1222 (ChAdOx1 nCoV-19) in healthy adults. For TCRbeta chain sequencing, PBMC samples were collected from trial participants at day 0 and at day 28 after the second dose. Sequences LNHDA (CDR1) and SQIVND (CDR2) are obtained from the germline V gene (reference sequence). V gives up 3 bases and J gives up 1 base, and the segment between their germline ends measures 13 bases. There are 16 amino acids in the CDR3, from cysteine to phenylalanine inclusive. The CDR3 DNA has 48 bases and is translated from base 1. A remark on this clone: This receptor's antigen is unknown. Per-base quality was not reported, and no clone a single base away is much larger than it.

The specimen was peripheral blood, collected on day 0 of AZD1222 vaccination. The receptor was derived from an adult in good health. Here the chain combines TRBV19 and TRBJ1-3; the D segment cannot be called with confidence. The nucleotides are TGTGCCAGTAGTATCTCCGGGGTCCGGTCTGGAAACACCATATATTTT. This sequence encodes CASSISGVRSGNTIYF. With the portions outside the CDR3 filled from the reference TRBV19 and TRBJ1-3 genes, the complete variable region becomes DGGITQSPKYLFRKEGQNVTLSCEQNLNHDAMYWYRQDPGQGLRLIYYSQIVNDFQKGDIAEGYSVSREKKESFPLTVTSAQKNPTAFYLCASSISGVRSGNTIYFGEGSWLTVV.